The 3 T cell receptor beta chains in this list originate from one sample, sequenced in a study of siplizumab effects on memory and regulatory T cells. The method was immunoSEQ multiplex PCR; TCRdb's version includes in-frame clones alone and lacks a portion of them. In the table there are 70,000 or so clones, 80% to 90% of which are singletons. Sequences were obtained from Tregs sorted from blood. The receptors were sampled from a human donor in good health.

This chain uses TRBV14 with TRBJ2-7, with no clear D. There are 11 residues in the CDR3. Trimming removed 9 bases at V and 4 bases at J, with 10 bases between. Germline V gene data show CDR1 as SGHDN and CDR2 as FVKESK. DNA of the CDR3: TGTGCCAGGTTGGCCTGGTACGAGCAGTACTTC. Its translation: CARLAWYEQYF.

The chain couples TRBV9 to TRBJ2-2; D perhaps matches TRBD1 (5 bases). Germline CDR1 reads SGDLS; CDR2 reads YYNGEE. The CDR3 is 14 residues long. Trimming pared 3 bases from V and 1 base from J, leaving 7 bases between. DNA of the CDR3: TGTGCCAGCAGCGATACAGGGAACACCGGGGAGCTGTTTTTT. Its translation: CASSDTGNTGELFF.

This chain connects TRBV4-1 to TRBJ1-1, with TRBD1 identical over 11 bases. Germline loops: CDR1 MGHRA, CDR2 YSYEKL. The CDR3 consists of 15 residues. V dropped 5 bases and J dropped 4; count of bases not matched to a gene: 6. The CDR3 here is CASSATGTGGTEAFF. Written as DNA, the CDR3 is TGCGCCAGCAGCGCGACCGGGACAGGGGGCACTGAAGCTTTCTTT.